This T cell receptor (beta chain) was obtained from a study of T cells in Graves' hyperthyroidism and ophthalmopathy (dated by TCRdb to about 2019). The study in broad terms: Peripheral blood samples were taken at initial diagnosis, before any treatment was given. A discovery cohort of roughly 100 patients, 43 with Graves' ophthalmopathy and approximately 60 with stable Graves' hyperthyroidism, was used to find distinguishing TCR V-J signatures. Prospective prediction of ophthalmopathy was tested in an independent validation cohort of approximately 19 hyperthyroidism patients and 17 patients who later progressed to ophthalmopathy. The roughly 100 discovery patients were randomly divided into training and test sets at a 7:3 ratio. Thyroid tissue and blood T-cell repertoires from several Graves' hyperthyroidism patients were also compared in the study. After blood sampling, hyperthyroidism patients were treated with methimazole at a starting dose of 30 mg daily, and ophthalmopathy patients were treated with high-dose intravenous methylprednisolone. The paper describes TCR Vbeta CDR3 sequencing of about 140 peripheral blood samples, made up of some 42 ophthalmopathy patients, 70 to 80 hyperthyroidism patients and 17 progressor patients.

A few counts support this clonotype. Its antigen is currently not known. Base quality data are lacking; no much larger clone is found one base away. TCR beta CDR3 regions were amplified from RNA transcripts. For the first round of RT-PCR on the TCR CDR3, the HTBI primer set was used together with the Qiagen OneStep RT-PCR kit. A second multiplex PCR round built the libraries, followed by size selection and purification. Libraries were sequenced paired-end with 100 bp reads on an Illumina HiSeq2000. The published analysis was carried out like this. Raw data were processed with SOAPnuke, discarding reads with adapters, uncalled bases, mean Phred below 15, or no exact constant-primer or identifier match. High-quality paired reads were merged using COPE v1.2.5, and each unique nucleotide sequence was defined as a clonotype. MiTCR v1.1 was used to align the clonotypes against IMGT TRBV, TRBD and TRBJ reference segments. Analysis was restricted to V-J combinations with a frequency above 0.0001, which covered 99% to 99.2% of repertoires. The TCS score was defined as F50 (clonal expansion) divided by E x V (chaos), with BLOSUM62-based TCRdist calculated between CDR3 peptides within each V-J. Welch's t-statistics and random forest reduced 500 to 550 V-J features to 10 to 15, which were used in a naive Bayes classifier (R e1071). TCRdb reprocessing: public reads trimmed at Q25 with fastp, clones called with MiXCR, in-frame beta chains kept. Every entry covers one CDR3 protein and lists the most common genes and DNA from its rows. None of the V and J calls come from the authors' own analysis; TCRdb made them. This sample comprises around 440,000 distinct CDR3 sequences, 15% to 19% of them detected only once. Approximately 14% of the sample comes from the top ten.

Graves' hyperthyroidism was defined as stable when no progression to ophthalmopathy occurred over 18 months of follow-up. Hyperthyroidism patients were newly diagnosed, with disease duration under 2 months, and aged 18 to 65 years. Exclusion was applied to patients with uncontrolled infections, other autoimmune diseases, pregnancy or lactation. Diagnoses were established on the basis of clinical symptoms, serum thyroxine and TRAb, thyroid ultrasound, and orbital computed tomography. Ficoll-Paque density gradient centrifugation was used to isolate PBMCs from around 9.1 ml of fresh peripheral blood. Total RNA was extracted with Trizol reagent, and quality was checked on an Agilent 2100 Bioanalyzer. On the study overall, not on this receptor specifically: Blood samples also contained most of the expanded thyroid clonotypes (frequency above 0.001), which suggests that blood repertoires may reflect thyroid immune responses. In cross-validation, a model built on a 13 V-J signature told ophthalmopathy apart from stable hyperthyroidism with less than 90% sensitivity and about 81% specificity, and in testing the same model reached 80%/75%. During validation, the model predicted progression to ophthalmopathy a median of roughly six months ahead of onset, with just under 71% sensitivity and 72.22% specificity. Sample size was not statistically predetermined, and blinding of investigators to group allocation was not performed.

Taken from the germline V gene (reference sequence), the CDR1 and CDR2 loops are LNHDA and SQIVND. The CDR3 runs 15 residues from the cysteine to the phenylalanine. Of the read, only the CDR3 DNA is kept; its 45 bases are in frame from base 1. V drops 2 bases and J drops 0 bases, leaving 8 bases in between. Recombination joined TRBV19 with TRBJ2-4, with an unclear D gene assignment. The sequence was obtained from a woman between 18 and 29 years old with Graves' hyperthyroidism. The sample consisted of blood. Read as DNA, the sequence is TGTGCCAGTAGTATACCAGTAACAGCCAAAAACATTCAGTACTTC. This sequence encodes CASSIPVTAKNIQYF.